The 9 T cell receptor beta chains given below trace back to one sample, sequenced in a study of T cell repertoires in cytomegalovirus infection. TCRdb re-derived calls from the reads in MiXCR, one entry per CDR3 protein. The sample holds 680,000 or so distinct CDR3 sequences; roughly 35% are singletons and the top ten take 2.5% to 3.5%. The sequenced sample was PBMCs. Receptors originate from a human donor in good health (CMV status not recorded). Some clones in this sample may be carry-over from other donors' samples.

The CDR3 nucleotides are TGCAGTGCCCAAGGCGCGAGTTGGGCAACGGGCGAGACCCAGTACTTC. It specifies CSAQGASWATGETQYF. V gene TRBV20-1 combines with J gene TRBJ2-5; no definite D call. V was cut by 6 bases and J by 5 bases, with 25 bases left in between. Germline CDR1 is DFQATT and CDR2 is SNEGSKA (reference sequence). The CDR3 spans 16 residues.

This sequence joins TRBV27 and TRBJ2-1, with 10 bases identical to TRBD1. J lost 5 bases, V lost 4 bases, and 8 bases had no gene match. Germline values: CDR1 MNHEY, CDR2 SMNVEV (reference sequence). The length of the CDR3 is 16 residues. The CDR3 protein is CASSSPGTGENNEQFF. The CDR3 DNA reads as TGTGCCAGCAGTTCCCCCGGGACAGGGGAAAACAATGAGCAGTTCTTC.

Many counts were recorded for this clonotype. The genes are TRBV7-8 and TRBJ1-5, with a tentative D call TRBD1 (6 bases). With 0 bases removed from V and 6 bases from J, the gap between germline ends came to 12 bases. The CDR3 extends over 15 amino acids. Germline V gene lookup returns CDR1 SGHVS and CDR2 FQNEAQ. Here the CDR3 DNA reads TGTGCCAGCAGCTTAGCCGCAGGGGTGCTTCAGCCCCAGCATTTT. As protein: CASSLAAGVLQPQHF.

The gene calls are TRBV30 and TRBJ1-3; 8 bases are shared with TRBD1. The CDR3 extends over 15 amino acids. The ends lost 5 bases at V and 0 bases at J; junction bases unmatched: 6. The V gene's germline CDR1 is GTSNPN and CDR2 SVGIG (reference sequence). Here the CDR3 DNA reads TGTGCCTGGGACCGGACAGGGAACTCTGGAAACACCATATATTTT. This gives the protein CAWDRTGNSGNTIYF.

This chain connects TRBV27 to TRBJ2-1; 8 bases map to TRBD1. The germline gives CDR1 MNHEY, CDR2 SMNVEV (reference sequence). The V gene end was trimmed by 7 bases and the J gene end by 0 bases; junction bases not matched to a gene: 11. The CDR3 covers 17 residues. CDR3 sequence reads: CASTQGTGISSYNEQFF. The CDR3 region has the DNA TGTGCCAGCACCCAAGGGACAGGAATTAGCTCCTACAATGAGCAGTTCTTC.

The J gene is TRBJ2-7, the V gene TRBV28; 9 nucleotides align to TRBD2. The CDR3 spans 17 residues. Germline V gives CDR1 MDHEN, CDR2 SYDVKM. V gave up 6 bases and J gave up 7 bases; unmatched junction bases: 19. CDR3 nucleotide sequence: TGTGCCAGCAGCACGACTAGCGGAGCCTCGAGCTCATGGGAGCAGTACTTC. Amino acids: CASSTTSGASSSWEQYF. The variable domain in full, with the rest retrieved from reference TRBV28 and TRBJ2-7, is DVKVTQSSRYLVKRTGEKVFLECVQDMDHENMFWYRQDPGLGLRLIYFSYDVKMKEKGDIPEGYSVSREKKERFSLILESASTNQTSMYLCASSTTSGASSSWEQYFGPGTRLTVT.

This clonotype was seen more than once but under ten times. The chain carries TRBV5-6 and TRBJ1-1; D ambiguous. The germline V and J ends were trimmed by 2 bases and 1 base, with 18 bases remaining between them. Germline V CDR1 and CDR2: SGHDT, YYEEEE. This CDR3 is 17 amino acids long. This CDR3 is CASSFSPVVVRNTEAFF. The DNA for the CDR3 is TGTGCCAGCAGCTTTTCCCCTGTGGTAGTTCGGAACACTGAAGCTTTCTTT. The whole variable domain, remainder taken from reference TRBV5-6 and TRBJ1-1, is DAGVTQSPTHLIKTRGQQVTLRCSPKSGHDTVSWYQQALGQGPQFIFQYYEEEERQRGNFPDRFSGHQFPNYSSELNVNALLLGDSALYLCASSFSPVVVRNTEAFFGQGTRLTVV.

The V gene is TRBV7-9, the J gene TRBJ1-4; maybe TRBD1 (6 bases). Germline CDR1 is SEHNR and CDR2 is FQNEAQ (reference sequence). The CDR3 runs 17 residues. Trimming removed 3 bases from V and 0 bases from J, with 14 bases in between. Written as DNA, the CDR3 is TGTGCCAGCAGCTTTCGGGGGGGGGCGGCAACTAATGAAAAACTGTTTTTT. Protein product: CASSFRGGAATNEKLFF.

A note on this clonotype: This clone may be a read error of a much larger clone one base away. No conserved phenylalanine or tryptophan is present at the end of the CDR3, so a read error is the likely explanation. The rearrangement joins TRBV7-2 to TRBJ2-3; D is tentatively TRBD1 or TRBD2 (5 bases each). CDR3 length equals 12 residues. Germline CDR1 SGHTA, CDR2 FQGNSA. Deletions cut 5 bases from V and 4 bases from J, with 7 bases between. CDR3 sequence: CASSQGPDTQYC. Here the CDR3 DNA reads TGTGCCAGCAGCCAGGGACCAGATACGCAGTATTGT.